The source of this T cell receptor beta chain is a study of shared clonotypes between healthy human individuals (dated by TCRdb to 2019 to 2021). For the study in its entirety: The cohort comprised two women and a few men aged 18 to 49 years. The study deeply sequenced blood TCR repertoires of about 5 healthy adults to estimate repertoire size and the extent of clonotype sharing between individuals. Per donor, three plates each were used for CD4 naive and CD4 memory, two for CD8 naive, and one for CD8 memory. Per donor, leukapheresis produced somewhere between about 0.85 and 10 billion PBMCs. Libraries were prepared and TCR repertoires were sequenced by different laboratories using diverse techniques, in order to increase sequencing depth and limit assay-specific biases. Results and caveats for the whole study, not just this receptor: Only blood was sampled, and tissue TCR repertoires likely differ from those in blood. Pairwise subsampling led to the expectation that sequencing depth would affect the degree of clonotype sharing among donors. Compared with non-shared clonotypes, the clonotypes found in all four sorted-subset donors had higher generation probabilities. About 5% of naive CD4, roughly 3.5% of naive CD8, 2.3% of memory CD4, and around 0.42% of memory CD8 clonotypes were shared across several donors. Estimated clonotype richness was generally larger for naive than for memory subsets. Because the study included a small number of donors, the genetic and exposure-history diversity represented was limited. Even with the large sequencing depth, rarefaction of the sorted-subset datasets indicated that sequencing was incomplete.

Taken from cysteine to phenylalanine, the CDR3 has 15 residues. The entry retains the CDR3 DNA only, 45 bases that are in frame from base 1. The V end loses 3 bases and the J end loses 2 bases, and a stretch of 14 bases separates them. Per the germline V gene, SGHRS is the CDR1 and YFSETQ is the CDR2. Points on this clone: There is no known antigen for this receptor. No much larger clonotype is one base removed from it; base qualities were not supplied.

The donors were healthy, HIV-negative adults with no recently reported acute infections or vaccinations. Every donor was a Caucasian adult residing in Nashville, Tennessee, USA. CD4+ T cells were enriched by magnetic negative selection; naive cells were then positively selected on CD45RA, and the negative fraction formed the memory subset. Blood was collected by leukapheresis, and PBMCs were isolated by Ficoll-Histopaque density gradient centrifugation and then cryopreserved in liquid nitrogen vapor phase. Analytical flow cytometry was used to check the purity and quantity of every magnetically sorted T cell population. Genomic DNA was isolated from every sorted fraction and measured by UV absorbance on a Nanodrop 2000c. Using the deep immunoSEQ assay, multiplex PCR amplified TCR CDR3 regions from genomic DNA. Genomic DNA extracted from each cell subset was distributed evenly over all wells of several immunoSEQ 96-well plates, and each plate served as one replicate. For sorted subsets, about 200 ng genomic DNA, equal to tens of thousands of T cell genomes, was loaded into each replicate PCR. The purified libraries were quantified using a Qubit 3.0 fluorometer, sized with a Bioanalyzer 2100, and then quantified again using the KAPA Library Quantification kit. A separate single-read 150-cycle Illumina NextSeq 550 flow cell was used to sequence each immunoSEQ 96-well plate. Processing in the source paper ran as follows. Because only junctional sequences without quality scores were contained in the immunoSEQ output, filtering matching that applied to full-length reads could not be performed. To assign V/J genes and CDR3, sequences were annotated using PyIR, a Python wrapper for IgBLAST v1.9, with IMGT germline references. Reads were filtered out if the reads had weak V/J assignments (E-value above 1e-6), no CDR3, stop codons, out-of-frame junctions, or ambiguous translated residues. V3J clonotypes were defined by identical inferred V gene, J gene, and CDR3 amino acid sequence. Percentage overlap between repertoires was calculated by dividing the number of shared unique clonotypes by the size of the smaller repertoire. RTK rarefaction, the Chao1 estimator, and Recon v2.1 estimates of unobserved clonotypes were used to assess repertoire richness. Generation probabilities were computed with OLGA for all TCRbeta clonotypes obtained by the gDNA method from a few donors. TCRdb took this table from immuneACCESS and kept in-frame rearrangements with V and J called. Such tables lack part of the clones; where checked against another copy, unresolved V genes explain under half of the gap, and the rest is unexplained. V and J calls and clone size are those listed in that table; D and trimming were worked out from the DNA. For this sample there are 1,500,000 or so clones; approximately 98.5% appear just once. The top ten constitute around 0.38% of the sample.

The chain is made from TRBV5-1 and TRBJ1-2; a tentative D match to TRBD1 spans 6 bases. The receptor comes from a young man in good health. Sequences were obtained from naive CD4+ T cells sorted from blood. What this sample's cell subset or site label stands for: CD45RA+ positively selected. The DNA sequence is as follows: TGCGCCAGCAGCTCAGATCCGACAGGAAACTATGGCTACACCTTC. This sequence encodes CASSSDPTGNYGYTF.